Shown below are 29 T cell receptor beta chains from a single sample sequenced in a study of blood T cell repertoires in COVID-19. The method was immunoSEQ multiplex PCR; TCRdb's version includes in-frame clones alone and lacks a portion of them. The sample has about 50,000 clones; 84% are singletons. Sequencing was carried out using peripheral blood. These receptors came from a man in his sixties with acute or convalescent COVID-19.

This clone was detected only a few times. The chain joins TRBV9 to TRBJ2-2; 9 positions match TRBD1. Germline loops: CDR1 SGDLS, CDR2 YYNGEE. With 3 bases clipped from V and 6 bases from J, the junction kept 6 bases outside the gene matches. This CDR3 has 15 amino acids. The CDR3 DNA follows: TGTGCCAGCAGCGGCACAGGGGGCTCCTCCGGGGAGCTGTTTTTT. Translated: CASSGTGGSSGELFF.

This clone has only a few counts. The V gene is TRBV5-5, the J gene TRBJ1-1; TRBD1 might be the D (6 bases). CDR1 is SGHKS, CDR2 YYEKEE, per germline (reference sequence). Trimming cost V 4 bases and J 3 bases, with 16 bases left between them. The CDR3 consists of 15 residues. The CDR3 DNA reads TGTGCCAGCAGCCACGACCCGAAGGGGGACACTGAAGCTTTCTTT. Protein: CASSHDPKGDTEAFF.

The gene calls are TRBV5-6 and TRBJ2-1; no definite D call. Trimming removed 1 base at V and 8 bases at J, with 7 bases between. The germline CDR1 and CDR2 sequences are SGHDT and YYEEEE. The CDR3 spans 12 residues. CDR3 residues: CASSLISYEQFF. The CDR3 nucleotides read TGTGCCAGCAGCTTGATTTCGTATGAGCAGTTCTTC.

The genes are TRBV20-1 and TRBJ1-2; D unresolved. Germline CDR1 reads DFQATT; CDR2 reads SNEGSKA (reference sequence). The CDR3 extends over 14 amino acids. The V and J ends lost 3 bases and 7 bases respectively, with 18 bases between them. The CDR3: CSASAGNLVGGYTF. The CDR3 bases are TGCAGTGCTAGTGCCGGGAATTTGGTAGGTGGCTACACCTTC.

V gene TRBV5-1 combines with J gene TRBJ1-2; a possible D gene is TRBD1 (6 bases). Germline values: CDR1 SGHRS, CDR2 YFSETQ. The CDR3 totals 12 residues. The V end was cut by 4 bases, the J end by 4 bases, with 8 bases between. The CDR3 DNA follows: TGCGCCAGCAGCAAGGACAGCTATGGCTACACCTTC. This sequence encodes CASSKDSYGYTF.

The rearrangement joins TRBV29-1 to TRBJ1-2; no clear D. Germline loops: CDR1 SQVTM, CDR2 ANQGSEA. V was pared by 4 bases and J by 7 bases, with 7 bases between. This CDR3 spans 10 amino acids. The chain's CDR3 is CSVVQVGYTF. CDR3 nucleotide sequence: TGCAGCGTTGTTCAGGTTGGCTACACCTTC.

The chain joins TRBV23-1 to TRBJ2-1; weak D call: TRBD1 (6 bases). TRBV23-1 qualifies as an ORF whose function is uncertain. The V and J ends lost 6 bases and 6 bases respectively, with 12 bases between them. This CDR3 is 13 amino acids long. The CDR3 bases are TGCGCCAGCAGGTGGCAGGGGCGCAATGAGCAGTTCTTC. Encoded protein: CASRWQGRNEQFF.

The chain has TRBV7-9 and TRBJ2-3; 10 bases align to TRBD1. This CDR3 comprises 13 residues. Trimming at V came to 11 bases and at J to 4 bases, leaving 6 bases not matched to a gene. Per the germline V gene, CDR1 is SEHNR and CDR2 is FQNEAQ (reference sequence). The CDR3: CAGDRGHPDTQYF. In DNA form, the CDR3 reads TGTGCCGGGGACAGGGGACACCCAGATACGCAGTATTTT.

The genes are TRBV12-3 or TRBV12-4 and TRBJ1-1, with D tentatively TRBD1 (5 bases). This CDR3 has 13 residues. Trimming shortened V by 6 bases and J by 7 bases, and 15 bases separated the two germline ends. The DNA of the CDR3 is TGTGCCAGCAGCTCTCGACAGACGGGTGAAGCTTTCTTT. Translation gives CASSSRQTGEAFF.

V is TRBV6-1 and J is TRBJ2-7; D unclear. In germline, CDR1 is MNHNS, CDR2 SASEGT. The CDR3 runs 15 residues. V gave up 2 bases and J gave up 0 bases, with 11 bases separating them. This chain's CDR3 is CASSESNWSSYEQYF. CDR3 nucleotide sequence: TGTGCCAGCAGTGAAAGTAACTGGAGCTCCTACGAGCAGTACTTC.

The chain carries TRBV7-9 and TRBJ2-6; the match to TRBD1 covers 7 bases. V shed 1 base and J 2 bases; nucleotides not matched to a gene: 8. Germline assignment: CDR1 SEHNR and CDR2 FQNEAQ (reference sequence). The CDR3 is 18 amino acids. The CDR3 DNA sequence: TGTGCCAGCAGCTTAGGTGCGGACAGGTCCCCTGGGGCCAACGTCCTGACTTTC. It is translated as CASSLGADRSPGANVLTF.

This rearrangement joins TRBV4-1 to TRBJ1-5; tentatively, D is TRBD1 (6 bases). Trimming removed 2 bases at V and 0 bases at J, with 11 bases between. This CDR3 spans 16 amino acids. Germline-derived CDR1 and CDR2 are MGHRA and YSYEKL. CDR3 sequence reads: CASSQRTVYSNQPQHF. CDR3 bases: TGCGCCAGCAGCCAACGGACAGTGTATAGCAATCAGCCCCAGCATTTT.

The chain recombines TRBV12-3 or TRBV12-4 with TRBJ1-2; maybe TRBD1 (5 bases). The germline V and J ends were trimmed by 1 base and 8 bases, with 8 bases remaining between them. This CDR3 comprises 12 residues. CDR3 amino acids: CASSLEGYGYTF. The CDR3 DNA reads as TGTGCCAGCAGTTTAGAGGGGTACGGCTACACCTTC.

This chain joins TRBV28 and TRBJ1-2; 8 positions agree with TRBD1. The junction had 8 bases not matched to a gene; V was cut back by 7 bases and J by 10 bases. This CDR3 has 12 residues. CDR1 and CDR2 from the germline V gene are MDHEN and SYDVKM. CDR3 residues: CASTMDRDDYTF. The CDR3 DNA is TGTGCCAGCACCATGGACAGGGATGACTACACCTTC.

This chain connects TRBV2 to TRBJ1-4; weak D call: TRBD1 (5 bases). Trimming shortened V by 10 bases and J by 8 bases, and 17 bases separated the two germline ends. The V gene's germline CDR1 is SNHLY and CDR2 FYNNEI. This CDR3 contains 13 residues. CDR3 sequence: CAIVRDRGEKLFF. The CDR3 nucleotides read TGTGCCATCGTCCGGGACCGGGGGGAAAAACTGTTTTTT. Using reference TRBV2 and TRBJ1-4 for the parts outside the CDR3, the full variable domain is EPEVTQTPSHQVTQMGQEVILRCVPISNHLYFYWYRQILGQKVEFLVSFYNNEISEKSEIFDDQFSVERPDGSNFTLKIRSTKLEDSAMYFCAIVRDRGEKLFFGSGTQLSVL.

CDR3 residues: CASSSSRAGAQETQYF. In nucleotides, the CDR3 is TGTGCCAGCAGCTCTTCGAGGGCGGGAGCTCAAGAGACCCAGTACTTC. The chain couples TRBV7-9 to TRBJ2-5; the match to TRBD2 covers 7 bases. CDR3 size: 16 residues. Unmatched junction bases numbered 10, after V lost 4 bases and J lost 2 bases. Germline V gene data show CDR1 as SEHNR and CDR2 as FQNEAQ (reference sequence).

The chain links TRBV11-2 to TRBJ2-7; a possible D gene is TRBD1 (6 bases). CDR1 and CDR2 (germline): SGHAT, FQNNGV. V shed 6 bases and J shed 7 bases, with 25 bases lying between them. The length of the CDR3 is 16 residues. The CDR3 coding sequence is TGTGCCAGCAGTCCTAGCCAGGCACAGGGTATGTGGGAGCAGTACTTC. Translated, it gives CASSPSQAQGMWEQYF.

The CDR3 region is CASSAVANNYGYTF. The CDR3 coding sequence is TGTGCCAGCAGTGCAGTCGCAAATAACTATGGCTACACCTTC. The chain carries TRBV2 and TRBJ1-2, with D hard to call. Germline values: CDR1 SNHLY, CDR2 FYNNEI. The CDR3 loop spans 14 amino acids. Trimming took 4 bases from V and 1 from J, leaving 10 bases between them.

V usage is TRBV29-1 and J usage is TRBJ1-4; TRBD1 agrees at 7 bases. J gave up 4 bases and V 4 bases, and 3 bases lay outside the gene matches. CDR1 SQVTM and CDR2 ANQGSEA come from the germline V gene. There are 13 residues in the CDR3. The CDR3 region is CSVGQGHNEKLFF. The CDR3, as DNA: TGCAGCGTTGGACAGGGCCATAATGAAAAACTGTTTTTT.

This clone showed up just a few times. The V and J genes are TRBV5-1 and TRBJ2-2, with 11 bases that match TRBD2. Per germline, CDR1 SGHRS and CDR2 YFSETQ. The ends lost 2 bases at V and 5 bases at J; junction bases unmatched: 5. CDR3 length: 16 amino acids. The CDR3 sequence is CASSFSGGARTGELFF. CDR3 nucleotides: TGCGCCAGCAGCTTTAGCGGGGGGGCGAGAACCGGGGAGCTGTTTTTT.

This chain uses TRBV9 with TRBJ1-2; 8 bases fit TRBD1. This CDR3 region has 14 residues. The germline V gene encodes CDR1 SGDLS and CDR2 YYNGEE. The V and J ends lost 1 base and 8 bases, in that order; junction bases with no gene match: 7. The CDR3 region has the DNA TGTGCCAGCAGCGTAAGTCCAGGGGGCAAGGGCTACACCTTC. Residues: CASSVSPGGKGYTF.

The sample holds a few counts of this clone. This chain joins TRBV2 and TRBJ2-1; D ambiguous. Trimming removed 6 bases at V and 1 base at J, with 16 bases between. The length of the CDR3 is 16 residues. Germline values: CDR1 SNHLY, CDR2 FYNNEI. This CDR3 is CASSPPHSGSYNEQFF. The CDR3 bases are TGTGCCAGCAGCCCACCCCATTCGGGTTCCTACAATGAGCAGTTCTTC. Complete variable domain (other parts from reference TRBV2 and TRBJ2-1): EPEVTQTPSHQVTQMGQEVILRCVPISNHLYFYWYRQILGQKVEFLVSFYNNEISEKSEIFDDQFSVERPDGSNFTLKIRSTKLEDSAMYFCASSPPHSGSYNEQFFGPGTRLTVL.

This clone was detected once. The chain carries TRBV4-3 and TRBJ2-5; 7 bases agree with TRBD2. This CDR3 spans 15 amino acids. V lost 1 base, J lost 4 bases, and 6 bases stayed unmatched. Germline CDR1 reads LGHNA; CDR2 reads YSLEER. The CDR3 region has the DNA TGCGCCAGCAGCCAAGTCTGGGGAGGGTCAGAGACCCAGTACTTC. Encoded protein: CASSQVWGGSETQYF.

The chain uses TRBV13 and TRBJ1-5, with D uncertain. Trimming stripped 3 bases from V and 15 bases from J, with 21 bases between. This CDR3 region has 14 residues. From germline, CDR1 is PRHDT and CDR2 FYEKMQ (reference sequence). In nucleotides, the CDR3 is TGTGCCAGCAGCTTTTTCCCAACAGCACAGTCCCGGCATTTT. As protein: CASSFFPTAQSRHF.

The chain carries TRBV7-9 and TRBJ1-5; no reliable D call. The CDR3 is 13 residues long. The V and J ends lost 2 bases and 5 bases respectively, with 7 bases between them. CDR1 and CDR2 (germline): SEHNR, FQNEAQ (reference sequence). CDR3 sequence: CASSLFEDQPQHF. The CDR3 DNA sequence: TGTGCCAGCAGCTTATTCGAGGATCAGCCCCAGCATTTT.

The V and J genes are TRBV18 and TRBJ1-1; D ambiguous. Germline V gene data show CDR1 as KGHSH and CDR2 as LQKENI. V was shortened by 4 bases and J by 8 bases, with 8 bases between the two germline ends. CDR3 length equals 11 residues. The CDR3 nucleotides are TGTGCCAGCTCACTCGGGATCGAAGCTTTCTTT. Protein sequence: CASSLGIEAFF.

The rearrangement uses TRBV30 and TRBJ1-1, with D possibly TRBD1 on 5 matching bases. The CDR3 is made up of 14 amino acids. Trimming shortened V by 0 bases and J by 0 bases, and 8 bases separated the two germline ends. CDR1 is GTSNPN and CDR2 is SVGIG in the germline V gene (reference sequence). The CDR3 region is CAWSVTGLNTEAFF. The DNA of the CDR3 is TGTGCCTGGAGTGTTACAGGCTTGAACACTGAAGCTTTCTTT.

CDR3 DNA sequence: TGTGCCAGCAGCCTAAAGGGGTACATTCAGTACTTC. Amino acid sequence: CASSLKGYIQYF. The chain uses TRBV14 and TRBJ2-4; TRBD1 is a possible D gene (5 bases). CDR3 length: 12 residues. The germline V gene has CDR1 SGHDN and CDR2 FVKESK. Deletions cut 4 bases from V and 8 bases from J, with 9 bases between.

This chain links TRBV4-2 with TRBJ1-5; weak D call: TRBD1 (5 bases). CDR3 size: 14 residues. V was trimmed by 3 bases and J by 5 bases, leaving 11 bases between them. Germline V gives CDR1 LGHNA, CDR2 YNFKEQ. The CDR3 region is CASSQWGGDQPQHF. CDR3 DNA: TGTGCCAGCAGCCAGTGGGGAGGGGATCAGCCCCAGCATTTT.